Below, 21 T cell receptor beta chains from the same sample are listed, as sequenced in a study of human T cells and chemical hapten exposure listed by TCRdb under 2021. The intended sense of this specimen's time point label: pre-sensitization, week 0. Taken with the paper, the label for treatment or condition translates to: therapeutic diphenylcyclopropenone sensitization with weekly scalp DPC. Libraries came from RACE. The instrument was a NextSeq 500. The public reads were reprocessed in TCRdb via fastp at Q25 and MiXCR, keeping in-frame beta chains. Under each unique CDR3 protein, matching rows form one entry showing the most common genes and DNA. For this sample the table gives 250,000 or so distinct CDR3 sequences, of which roughly 8.9% were detected only once. The biggest ten clones account for 2.3% of the sample. Sample: whole blood, taken in connection with sensitization to the hapten diphenylcyclopropenone (DPC). These receptors originate from a woman aged 40 to 55 with alopecia areata. Some clones in this sample may be carry-over from other donors' samples.

This clonotype was detected a few times. The rearrangement links TRBV7-2 to TRBJ2-3; D is uncertain. CDR1 is SGHTA, CDR2 FQGNSA, per germline. The V and J ends lost 5 bases and 2 bases respectively, with 14 bases between them. CDR3 length: 15 residues. This CDR3 is CASSLVNSLTDTQYF. CDR3 coding DNA: TGTGCCAGCAGCCTAGTTAACTCCCTCACAGATACGCAGTATTTT.

The chain carries TRBV29-1 and TRBJ1-2, with D tentatively TRBD1 (5 bases). The CDR3 is made up of 12 amino acids. V lost 4 bases, J lost 5 bases, and 11 bases lay in between. Germline values: CDR1 SQVTM, CDR2 ANQGSEA. CDR3 nucleotide sequence: TGCAGCGTTGTACAGGTCGATTATGGCTACACCTTC. Amino acid sequence: CSVVQVDYGYTF.

The chain couples TRBV24-1 to TRBJ2-5; D call uncertain. Germline CDR1 is KGHDR and CDR2 is SFDVKD. V was cut by 5 bases and J by 0 bases, with 12 bases left in between. The CDR3 is 15 amino acids. This chain's CDR3 is CATSGRIQYQETQYF. The CDR3 coding sequence is TGTGCCACCAGTGGCAGGATACAGTACCAAGAGACCCAGTACTTC.

This clonotype was picked up a small number of times. V is TRBV6-2 or TRBV6-3 and J is TRBJ2-5, with D perhaps given as TRBD1 or TRBD2 (5 bases each). CDR3 length equals 16 residues. Germline CDR1 is MNHEY and CDR2 is SVGEGT. Between the trimmed V and J ends, which lost 6 bases and 4 bases, there was a span of 21 bases. CDR3 region: CASSPGTLGGGETQYF. The CDR3 DNA sequence: TGTGCCAGCAGCCCCGGGACCCTCGGAGGTGGAGAGACCCAGTACTTC.

Many counts were recorded for this clonotype. The rearrangement uses TRBV6-2 or TRBV6-3 and TRBJ2-5; a possible D gene is TRBD2 (6 bases). CDR1 and CDR2 (germline): MNHEY, SVGEGT. The V and J ends lost 2 bases and 4 bases respectively, with 14 bases between them. This CDR3 contains 15 residues. CDR3 residues: CASSYGRLGAETQYF. The CDR3 DNA is TGTGCCAGCAGTTACGGACGACTAGGGGCAGAGACCCAGTACTTC.

There are a few counts of this clonotype. The chain recombines TRBV28 with TRBJ2-7, with D perhaps TRBD2 (5 bases). Germline V gives CDR1 MDHEN, CDR2 SYDVKM. This CDR3 region has 14 residues. The V end lost 2 bases, the J end lost 2 bases, and 10 bases lay between the germline ends. CDR3 amino acids: CASSLIPGTYEQYF. Here the CDR3 DNA reads TGTGCCAGCAGTTTAATCCCGGGGACCTACGAGCAGTACTTC.

This clonotype has only a few counts. This chain links TRBV6-2 or TRBV6-3 with TRBJ2-7; no firm D call. Germline CDR1 is MNHEY and CDR2 is SVGEGT. The CDR3 is 13 residues long. The V end was cut by 4 bases, the J end by 2 bases, with 9 bases between. The CDR3 here is CASSSLTPYEQYF. The CDR3, as DNA: TGTGCCAGCAGTTCACTAACCCCCTACGAGCAGTACTTC.

V usage is TRBV6-5 and J usage is TRBJ1-4, with TRBD1 as a possible D gene (5 bases). This CDR3 spans 12 amino acids. Per the germline V gene, CDR1 is MNHEY and CDR2 is SVGAGI. The ends were cut back, 7 bases at V and 12 bases at J, with 15 bases in the middle. CDR3 coding DNA: TGTGCCAGCAATGGGGGGGGAAGAGAACTGTTTTTT. It codes for CASNGGGRELFF.

CDR3 in amino acids: CASSLVGGLVGEQFF. The DNA of the CDR3 is TGTGCCAGCAGCTTAGTGGGGGGACTAGTCGGTGAGCAGTTCTTC. This rearrangement joins TRBV11-1 to TRBJ2-1; 8 bases line up with TRBD2. The CDR3 consists of 15 residues. CDR1 is SGHAT, CDR2 FQDESV, per germline (reference sequence). V trimming: 1 base; J trimming: 9 bases; junction bases outside the gene matches: 8.

The rearrangement joins TRBV4-1 to TRBJ1-6; no clear D. V was shortened by 1 base and J by 10 bases, with 11 bases between the two germline ends. Germline V gene data show CDR1 as MGHRA and CDR2 as YSYEKL. The CDR3 has 14 residues. The CDR3 reads CASSQAGPISPLHF. CDR3 sequence (DNA): TGCGCCAGCAGCCAAGCCGGACCGATCTCACCCCTCCACTTT.

The chain joins TRBV5-1 to TRBJ2-3; 10 nucleotides align to TRBD2. V gave up 3 bases and J gave up 3 bases; unmatched junction bases: 4. Germline V gene sequence: CDR1 SGHRS, CDR2 YFSETQ. This CDR3 spans 15 amino acids. DNA for the CDR3: TGCGCCAGCAGCTCGGGACTAGCGTCGACAGATACGCAGTATTTT. It codes for CASSSGLASTDTQYF.

Comment on this clonotype: At one of its ends the junction is not consistent with the germline gene, which may arise from a read error. The gene calls are TRBV12-3 or TRBV12-4 and TRBJ2-7, with D hard to call. There are 13 residues in the CDR3. The CDR3: CASTFGSSYKQYF. Here the CDR3 DNA reads TGTGCCAGCACCTTCGGATCCTCCTACAAGCAGTACTTC.

This clonotype has only a few counts. The rearrangement links TRBV5-1 to TRBJ2-7; no reliable D call. Trimming pared 2 bases from V and 2 bases from J, leaving 14 bases between. Germline V CDR1 and CDR2: SGHRS, YFSETQ. CDR3 length equals 15 residues. CDR3 amino acids: CASSLTATAAYEQYF. The CDR3 bases are TGCGCCAGCAGCTTAACGGCGACTGCTGCCTACGAGCAGTACTTC.

This clonotype has a count of ten or more. The chain combines TRBV4-1 with TRBJ2-2; 10 bases are a match to TRBD2. CDR1 is MGHRA, CDR2 YSYEKL, per germline. V shed 2 bases, J shed 1 base, and the junction held 16 bases outside the gene matches. The CDR3 is 21 residues long. The CDR3 coding sequence is TGCGCCAGCAGCCAATCTAGGGTGGGTCTAGCGGGAGAACGGAACACCGGGGAGCTGTTTTTT. It translates to CASSQSRVGLAGERNTGELFF.

The V call is TRBV5-1, the J call TRBJ2-1; 7 nucleotides match TRBD1. CDR1 SGHRS and CDR2 YFSETQ come from the germline V gene. With 0 bases clipped from V and 6 bases from J, the junction kept 6 bases outside the gene matches. This CDR3 spans 15 amino acids. Here the CDR3 DNA reads TGCGCCAGCAGCTTGGACAGGGGTTTTTTCAATGAGCAGTTCTTC. Translated, it gives CASSLDRGFFNEQFF.

In its sample, this clonotype was seen many times. J is TRBJ2-7 and V is TRBV6-5; TRBD2 might be the D (5 bases). The CDR3 spans 14 residues. Looked up from germline, CDR1 is MNHEY and CDR2 is SVGAGI. V dropped 4 bases and J dropped 1 base, with 11 bases sitting between them. The DNA for the CDR3 is TGTGCCAGCAGTTTTTCTAGCAGTTCCTACGAGCAGTACTTC. This codes for CASSFSSSSYEQYF.

On this clonotype itself: A much larger clone differs by one base, so this may be a read error. The chain recombines TRBV12-3 or TRBV12-4 with TRBJ1-5, with a tentative D call TRBD1 (6 bases). Deletions cut 1 base from V and 5 bases from J, with 9 bases between. The CDR3 totals 14 residues. The CDR3 region has the DNA TGTGCCAGCAGTTTAGACAGGGAGGATCAGCCCCAGCATTTT. Amino acid sequence: CASSLDREDQPQHF.

This clonotype showed up many times. The gene calls are TRBV28 and TRBJ2-3; no reliable D call. In germline, CDR1 is MDHEN, CDR2 SYDVKM. The CDR3 is made up of 12 amino acids. V was cut by 7 bases and J by 1 base, with 6 bases left in between. This chain's CDR3 is CASKRGTDTQYF. CDR3 nucleotides: TGTGCCAGCAAACGGGGCACAGATACGCAGTATTTT.

For the CDR3, the DNA is TGTGCCAGCAGCCCCCACACGGCGGGAATAGATACGCAGTATTTT. It encodes CASSPHTAGIDTQYF. The rearrangement links TRBV9 to TRBJ2-3; perhaps TRBD2 as D (6 bases). CDR1 and CDR2 (germline): SGDLS, YYNGEE. The CDR3 totals 15 residues. V shed 4 bases and J shed 5 bases, with 17 bases lying between them.

This clonotype was observed a few times. The rearrangement joins TRBV20-1 to TRBJ1-4; D unresolved. Looked up from germline, CDR1 is DFQATT and CDR2 is SNEGSKA (reference sequence). The V and J ends lost 5 bases and 0 bases respectively, with 13 bases between them. There are 15 residues in the CDR3. The CDR3 nucleotides are TGCAGTGCTTCGAAGATGGCCACAACTAATGAAAAACTGTTTTTT. As protein: CSASKMATTNEKLFF.

This chain joins TRBV7-2 and TRBJ1-2; no clear D gene. V was pared by 7 bases and J by 4 bases, with 19 bases between. This CDR3 region has 15 residues. CDR1 is SGHTA and CDR2 is FQGNSA in the germline V gene. In DNA form, the CDR3 reads TGTGCCAGCACCCTCCGGGATAGGGTTATCTATGGCTACACCTTC. Amino acid sequence: CASTLRDRVIYGYTF.